This entry features one TCR beta chain sequence. The target antigen is unknown. This record comes from a study of neurological immune-mediated disorders. Findings of the study overall: TCR-beta repertoires seemed private in all groups, with no expanded CDR3 amino acid sequences shared. According to phylogenetic grouping, one related-CDR3 cluster, a possible signature, contained the repertoires of 18 of 34 multiple sclerosis patients.

With 10-nucleotide random UMIs, 5'RACE was used to make the cDNA. TCRdb called the 5' RACE reads again in MiXCR, with one record for every CDR3 protein. The sample includes 65,000 to 95,000 distinct CDR3 sequences, over 4.5% of them seen just once. The time point denotes: longitudinal time-point 2. The unsorted libraries were generated from a total of 2 million PBMCs, which had been stored in RNAlater at -80 C. Between the trimmed V and J ends, which lost 0 bases and 2 bases, there was a span of 12 bases. The CDR3 length is 16 residues. Germline CDR1 and CDR2: SGHRS and YFSETQ. This clonotype originated in a woman aged 55-70 years with multiple sclerosis. Sequencing was done on a sample of PBMCs. The J gene is TRBJ1-3, the V gene TRBV5-1; perhaps TRBD1 as D (6 bases). The CDR3 is CASSLVQGGTGNTIYF. Here the CDR3 DNA reads TGCGCCAGCAGCTTGGTACAGGGTGGAACTGGAAACACCATATATTTT.